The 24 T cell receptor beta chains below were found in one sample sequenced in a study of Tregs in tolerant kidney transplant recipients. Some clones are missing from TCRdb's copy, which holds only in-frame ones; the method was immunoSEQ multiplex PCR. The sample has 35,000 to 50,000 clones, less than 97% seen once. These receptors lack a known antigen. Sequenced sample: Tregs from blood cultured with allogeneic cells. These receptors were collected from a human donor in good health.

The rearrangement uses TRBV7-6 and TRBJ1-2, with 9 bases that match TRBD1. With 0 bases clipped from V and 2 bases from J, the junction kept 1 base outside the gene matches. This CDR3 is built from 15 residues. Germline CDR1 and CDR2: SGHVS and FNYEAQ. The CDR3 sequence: CASSLAGQGNYGYTF. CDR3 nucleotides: TGTGCCAGCAGCTTAGCCGGACAGGGGAACTATGGCTACACCTTC.

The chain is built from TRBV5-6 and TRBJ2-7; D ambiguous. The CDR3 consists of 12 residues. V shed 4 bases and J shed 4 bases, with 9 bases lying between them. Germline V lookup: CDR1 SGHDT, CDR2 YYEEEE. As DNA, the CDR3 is TGTGCCAGCAGCGCCTCTATATACGAGCAGTACTTC. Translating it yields CASSASIYEQYF. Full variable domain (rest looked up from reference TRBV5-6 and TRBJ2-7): DAGVTQSPTHLIKTRGQQVTLRCSPKSGHDTVSWYQQALGQGPQFIFQYYEEEERQRGNFPDRFSGHQFPNYSSELNVNALLLGDSALYLCASSASIYEQYFGPGTRLTVT.

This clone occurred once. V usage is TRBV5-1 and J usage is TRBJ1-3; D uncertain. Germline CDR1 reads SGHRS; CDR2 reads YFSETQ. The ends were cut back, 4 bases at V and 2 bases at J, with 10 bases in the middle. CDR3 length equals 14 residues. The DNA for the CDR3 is TGCGCCAGCAGCGTCGGGATACCTGGAAACACCATATATTTT. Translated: CASSVGIPGNTIYF.

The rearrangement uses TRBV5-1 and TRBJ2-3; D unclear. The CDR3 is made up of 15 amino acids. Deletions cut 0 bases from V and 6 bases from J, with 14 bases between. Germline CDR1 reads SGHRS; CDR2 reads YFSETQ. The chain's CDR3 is CASSLDPRYGDTQYF. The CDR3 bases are TGCGCCAGCAGCTTGGACCCCCGATACGGGGATACGCAGTATTTT. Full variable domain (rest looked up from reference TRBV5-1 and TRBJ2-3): KAGVTQTPRYLIKTRGQQVTLSCSPISGHRSVSWYQQTPGQGLQFLFEYFSETQRNKGNFPGRFSGRQFSNSRSEMNVSTLELGDSALYLCASSLDPRYGDTQYFGPGTRLTVL.

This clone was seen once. In nucleotides, the CDR3 is TGTGCCAGCAGCCTCGAAGGCAGTTCCCTCTACGAGCAGTACTTC. Its protein product is CASSLEGSSLYEQYF. J is TRBJ2-7 and V is TRBV7-9, with D unresolved. V lost 5 bases, J lost 3 bases, and 17 bases lay in between. The CDR3 runs 15 residues. Per germline, CDR1 SEHNR and CDR2 FQNEAQ (reference sequence).

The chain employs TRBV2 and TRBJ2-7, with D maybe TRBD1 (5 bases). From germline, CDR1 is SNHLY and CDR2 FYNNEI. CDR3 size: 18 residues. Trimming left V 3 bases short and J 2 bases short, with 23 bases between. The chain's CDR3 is CASSDPIAYLKGPYEQYF. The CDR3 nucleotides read TGTGCCAGCAGTGACCCCATTGCCTACTTGAAGGGGCCCTACGAGCAGTACTTC.

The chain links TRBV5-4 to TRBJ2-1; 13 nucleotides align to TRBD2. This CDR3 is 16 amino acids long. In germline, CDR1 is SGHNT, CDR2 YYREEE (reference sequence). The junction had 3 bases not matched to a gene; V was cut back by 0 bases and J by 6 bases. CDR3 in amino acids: CASSLGTSGRTNEQFF. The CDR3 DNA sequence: TGTGCCAGCAGCTTGGGGACTAGCGGGAGAACCAATGAGCAGTTCTTC.

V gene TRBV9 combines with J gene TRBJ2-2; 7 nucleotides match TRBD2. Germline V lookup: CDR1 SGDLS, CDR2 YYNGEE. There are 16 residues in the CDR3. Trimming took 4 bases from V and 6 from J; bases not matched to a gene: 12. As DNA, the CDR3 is TGTGCCAGCAGCCCCGTGGGTGCGGGGGTGCCCGGGGAGCTGTTTTTT. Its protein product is CASSPVGAGVPGELFF.

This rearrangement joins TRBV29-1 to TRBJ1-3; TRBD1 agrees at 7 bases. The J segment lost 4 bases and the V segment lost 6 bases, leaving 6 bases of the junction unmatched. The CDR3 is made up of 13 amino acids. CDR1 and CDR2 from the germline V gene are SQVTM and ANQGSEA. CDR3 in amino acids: CSVRPGQGNTIYF. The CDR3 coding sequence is TGCAGCGTCCGGCCGGGACAGGGAAACACCATATATTTT.

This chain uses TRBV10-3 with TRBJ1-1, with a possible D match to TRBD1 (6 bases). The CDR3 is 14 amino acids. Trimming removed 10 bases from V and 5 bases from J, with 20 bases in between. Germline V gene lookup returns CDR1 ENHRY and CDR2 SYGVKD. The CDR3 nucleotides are TGTGCCACCAAGGGGGGCGCGAGAGGAACTGAAGCTTTCTTT. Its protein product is CATKGGARGTEAFF.

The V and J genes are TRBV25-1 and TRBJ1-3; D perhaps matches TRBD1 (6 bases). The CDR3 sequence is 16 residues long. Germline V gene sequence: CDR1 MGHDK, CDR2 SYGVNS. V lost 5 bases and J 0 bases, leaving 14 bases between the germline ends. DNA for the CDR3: TGTGCCAGCAGTCGAACTACAGGGCTCTCTGGAAACACCATATATTTT. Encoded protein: CASSRTTGLSGNTIYF.

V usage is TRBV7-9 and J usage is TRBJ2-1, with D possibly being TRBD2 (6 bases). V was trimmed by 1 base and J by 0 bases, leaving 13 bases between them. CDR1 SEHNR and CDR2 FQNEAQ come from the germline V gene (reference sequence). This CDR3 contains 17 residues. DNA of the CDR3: TGTGCCAGCAGCTTAGGGCAGGGACTGAGCTCCTACAATGAGCAGTTCTTC. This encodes CASSLGQGLSSYNEQFF.

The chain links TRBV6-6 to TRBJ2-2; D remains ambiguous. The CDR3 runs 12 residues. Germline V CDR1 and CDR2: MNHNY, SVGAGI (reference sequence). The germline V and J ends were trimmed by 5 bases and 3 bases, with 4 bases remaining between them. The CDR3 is CASSIHTGELFF. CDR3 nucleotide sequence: TGTGCCAGCAGTATCCACACCGGGGAGCTGTTTTTT.

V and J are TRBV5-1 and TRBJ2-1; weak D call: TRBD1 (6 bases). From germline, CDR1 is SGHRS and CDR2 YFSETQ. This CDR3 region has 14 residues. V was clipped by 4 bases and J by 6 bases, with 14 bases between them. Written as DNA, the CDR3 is TGCGCCAGCAGCGGACGGGACACCTCCAATGAGCAGTTCTTC. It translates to CASSGRDTSNEQFF.

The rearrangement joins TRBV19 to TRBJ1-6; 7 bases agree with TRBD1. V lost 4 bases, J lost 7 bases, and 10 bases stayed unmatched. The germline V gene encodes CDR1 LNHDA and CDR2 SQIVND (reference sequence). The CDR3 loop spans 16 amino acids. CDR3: CASSTNRGSGNSPLHF. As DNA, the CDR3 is TGTGCCAGTAGTACCAACAGGGGATCAGGCAATTCACCCCTCCACTTT.

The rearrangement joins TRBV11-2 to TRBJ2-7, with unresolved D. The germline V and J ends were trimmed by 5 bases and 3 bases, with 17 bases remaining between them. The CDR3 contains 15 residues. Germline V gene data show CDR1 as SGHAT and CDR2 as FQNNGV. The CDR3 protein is CASSRQTPAYYEQYF. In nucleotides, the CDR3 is TGTGCCAGCAGCCGGCAGACCCCAGCTTACTACGAGCAGTACTTC.

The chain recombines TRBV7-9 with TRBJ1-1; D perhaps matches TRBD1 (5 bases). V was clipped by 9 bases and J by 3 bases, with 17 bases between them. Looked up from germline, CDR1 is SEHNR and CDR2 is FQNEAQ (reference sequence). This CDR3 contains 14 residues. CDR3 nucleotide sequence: TGTGCCAGTCACCGGGTCCGCAGGGACACTGAAGCTTTCTTT. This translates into CASHRVRRDTEAFF.

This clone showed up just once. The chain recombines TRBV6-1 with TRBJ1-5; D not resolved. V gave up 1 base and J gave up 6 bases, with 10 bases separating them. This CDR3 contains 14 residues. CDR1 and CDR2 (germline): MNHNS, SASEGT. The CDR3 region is CASSEGVRGQPQHF. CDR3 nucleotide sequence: TGTGCCAGCAGTGAAGGGGTCCGCGGTCAGCCCCAGCATTTT.

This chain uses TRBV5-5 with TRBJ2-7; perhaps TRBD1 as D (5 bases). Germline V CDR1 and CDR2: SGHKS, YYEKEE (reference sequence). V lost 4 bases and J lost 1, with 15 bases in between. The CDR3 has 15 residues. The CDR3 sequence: CASSLAGSTSYEQYF. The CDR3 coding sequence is TGTGCCAGCAGCCTGGCAGGGTCGACTTCCTACGAGCAGTACTTC.

The CDR3 bases are TGTGCCAGCAGCAAAGCGGGGGGCCTTTACAATGAGCAGTTCTTC. Amino acids: CASSKAGGLYNEQFF. The rearrangement uses TRBV5-4 and TRBJ2-1, with 9 bases fitting TRBD2. Looked up from germline, CDR1 is SGHNT and CDR2 is YYREEE (reference sequence). The CDR3 covers 15 residues. V lost 4 bases and J lost 4; bases outside the gene matches: 6.

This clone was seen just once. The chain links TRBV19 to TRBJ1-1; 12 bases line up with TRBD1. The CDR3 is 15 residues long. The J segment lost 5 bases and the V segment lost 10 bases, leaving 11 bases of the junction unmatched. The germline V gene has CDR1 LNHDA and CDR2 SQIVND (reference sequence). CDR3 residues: CATWDRGRSQTEAFF. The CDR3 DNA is TGTGCCACTTGGGACAGGGGGCGTTCGCAGACTGAAGCTTTCTTT. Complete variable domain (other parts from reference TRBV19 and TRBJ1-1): DGGITQSPKYLFRKEGQNVTLSCEQNLNHDAMYWYRQDPGQGLRLIYYSQIVNDFQKGDIAEGYSVSREKKESFPLTVTSAQKNPTAFYLCATWDRGRSQTEAFFGQGTRLTVV.

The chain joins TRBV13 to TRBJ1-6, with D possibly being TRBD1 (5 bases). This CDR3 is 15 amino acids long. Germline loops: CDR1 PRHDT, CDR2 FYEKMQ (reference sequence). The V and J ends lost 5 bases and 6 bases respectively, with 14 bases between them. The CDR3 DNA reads TGTGCCAGCAGCCCCGGACGGGGACGTAATTCACCCCTCCACTTT. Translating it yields CASSPGRGRNSPLHF.

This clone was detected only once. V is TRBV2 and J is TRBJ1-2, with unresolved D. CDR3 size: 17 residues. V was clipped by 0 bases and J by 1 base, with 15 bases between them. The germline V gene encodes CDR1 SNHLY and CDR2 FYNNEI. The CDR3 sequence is CASSEARSIELNYGYTF. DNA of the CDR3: TGTGCCAGCAGTGAAGCGCGGTCGATAGAACTTAACTATGGCTACACCTTC.

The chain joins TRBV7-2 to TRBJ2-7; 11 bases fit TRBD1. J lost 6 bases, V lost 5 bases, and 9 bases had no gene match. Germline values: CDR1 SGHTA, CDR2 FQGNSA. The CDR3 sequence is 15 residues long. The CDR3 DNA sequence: TGTGCCAGCAGCCCCCACCCGGGACAGGGGGGCGAGCAGTACTTC. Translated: CASSPHPGQGGEQYF.